The clone carrying this T cell receptor beta chain has more than one count but fewer than ten. What it binds is unknown. This sample was taken from a study of cytomegalovirus exposure and HLA in healthy donors. The CDR3 has 16 residues. V shed 4 bases and J shed 9 bases, with 19 bases lying between them. CDR1 is MGHRA, CDR2 YSYEKL, per germline. 60 Vbeta and 13 Jbeta primers were used in PCR. TCRdb's table, derived via immunoSEQ multiplex PCR, lists solely in-frame clones and lacks some. The sample yields about 190,000 clones, more than 65% seen once. Study-wide results and caveats: Because they were indistinguishable, some V segments, including TRBV6-2 and TRBV6-3, were excluded. Researchers counted around 180 TCR beta chains as cytomegalovirus-associated. Among the CMV-associated chains, a few were confirmed in vitro as specific for CMV antigens. It was in a later analysis that TCR association rates were seen to vary by HLA locus, highest for DRB1 and lowest for HLA-C.

The V call is TRBV4-1, the J call TRBJ1-6, with a tentative D call TRBD1 (5 bases). The sequenced material came from PBMCs. This sequence was found in a man in his fifties in good health and CMV-seronegative. CDR3 sequence: CASSPTLRGLGSPLHF. The CDR3, as DNA: TGCGCCAGCAGCCCTACCTTAAGGGGTTTGGGTTCACCCCTCCACTTT.